This T cell receptor (beta chain) comes out of a study of blood T cell repertoires in COVID-19. Study details: Acute and convalescent COVID-19 samples came from the United States, Italy and Spain. PBMCs, B-cell-depleted T cells, or T cells were the source of the cDNA or gDNA that made up the material.

In the authors' methods: For nucleated cells, counts were estimated from reference gene primer amplification. The assay was immunoSEQ multiplex PCR, and TCRdb's table has in-frame clones only and misses some. That table gives V, J and clone size, and the DNA gave D and trimming. The table has approximately 45,000 clones, 70% to 85% seen once. With V trimmed by 6 bases and J by 2 bases, 4 bases remained unmatched. Germline-derived CDR1 and CDR2 are SNHLY and FYNNEI. The CDR3 runs 13 residues. This chain uses TRBV2 with TRBJ2-7, with 7 bases identical to TRBD1. The sequence was collected from a human donor in a cohort sampled during active COVID-19. The sample taken for sequencing was peripheral blood. The CDR3 loop is CASSGDRAYEQYF. In DNA form, the CDR3 reads TGTGCCAGCAGCGGCGACAGGGCCTACGAGCAGTACTTC.